One and the same sample provided the 24 T cell receptor beta chains below, sequenced in a study of immune heterogeneity within non-small cell lung tumors. Bulk tumor genomic DNA served as template, at roughly 600 ng per sample. During surgery, each primary tumor gave multiple biopsies spaced as far apart as possible. Curative surgery was performed on patients who had untreated, newly diagnosed non-small cell lung cancer. The authors amplified TCR beta CDR3 by multiplex PCR with 32 V and 13 J primers. TCRdb fed the multiplex PCR reads into MiXCR, producing one record per CDR3 protein. The table includes about 9,700 distinct CDR3 sequences, about a sixth detected once. The material sequenced was lung tumor tissue. The receptors were sampled from a man aged 35 to 55 with non-small cell lung cancer.

This clonotype was picked up a small number of times. The chain has TRBV13 and TRBJ2-3; no reliable D call. The CDR3 is 18 amino acids. Trimming left V 5 bases short and J 0 bases short, with 21 bases between. Germline CDR1 is PRHDT and CDR2 is FYEKMQ (reference sequence). CDR3 nucleotides: TGTGCCAGCAGCCCCCCCTCGATGCAGCGATTTAGCACAGATACGCAGTATTTT. This encodes CASSPPSMQRFSTDTQYF.

The chain's CDR3 is CATSREWGASGGARETQYF. The CDR3 coding sequence is TGTGCCACCAGCAGAGAATGGGGGGCTAGCGGGGGGGCGAGAGAGACCCAGTACTTC. The chain has TRBV15 and TRBJ2-5; the match to TRBD2 covers 12 bases. With 0 bases clipped from V and 4 bases from J, the junction kept 12 bases outside the gene matches. CDR1 LNHNV and CDR2 YYDKDF come from the germline V gene (reference sequence). The CDR3 has 19 residues.

This clonotype occurred many times. The J gene is TRBJ2-7, the V gene TRBV4-2, with D perhaps being TRBD1 or TRBD2 (5 bases each). This CDR3 is 15 amino acids long. V lost 1 base and J 5 bases, leaving 15 bases between the germline ends. Germline V CDR1 and CDR2: LGHNA, YNFKEQ. The CDR3 spells CASSQVYRRGDEQYF. The CDR3 DNA follows: TGTGCCAGCAGCCAAGTTTATCGGAGAGGGGACGAGCAGTACTTC.

The chain combines TRBV18 with TRBJ1-2; D gene unclear. The germline gives CDR1 KGHSH, CDR2 LQKENI. The ends were cut back, 3 bases at V and 0 bases at J, with 5 bases in the middle. CDR3 size: 13 residues. The CDR3 protein is CASSPDANYGYTF. The CDR3 nucleotides are TGTGCCAGCTCACCGGACGCTAACTATGGCTACACCTTC.

By its share, this clonotype is medium-sized. The genes are TRBV27 and TRBJ2-2; TRBD1 aligns across 9 bases. Per the germline V gene, CDR1 is MNHEY and CDR2 is SMNVEV (reference sequence). The CDR3 consists of 24 residues. Trimming removed 6 bases from V and 5 bases from J; junction bases left unmatched: 34. The CDR3 coding sequence is TGTGCCAGCAGCCGTTATAGTCCGCCCCAACGACCCGGGACAGGGAAGACTAGTACCGGGGAGCTGTTTTTT. Translated: CASSRYSPPQRPGTGKTSTGELFF.

The table lists this clonotype with a count of one. V is TRBV5-1 and J is TRBJ2-2; no clear D. Germline V gene data show CDR1 as SGHRS and CDR2 as YFSETQ. The CDR3 sequence is 13 residues long. V was clipped by 0 bases and J by 5 bases, with 5 bases between them. The CDR3 region is CASSLAETGELFF. As DNA, the CDR3 is TGCGCCAGCAGCTTGGCTGAGACCGGGGAGCTGTTTTTT. Filled out from reference TRBV5-1 and TRBJ2-2, the complete variable domain reads KAGVTQTPRYLIKTRGQQVTLSCSPISGHRSVSWYQQTPGQGLQFLFEYFSETQRNKGNFPGRFSGRQFSNSRSEMNVSTLELGDSALYLCASSLAETGELFFGEGSRLTVL.

This clonotype is categorized as medium-sized. This rearrangement joins TRBV27 to TRBJ1-6; 7 nucleotides line up with TRBD1. V was clipped by 3 bases and J by 10 bases; unmatched bases: 0. CDR1 and CDR2 (germline): MNHEY, SMNVEV (reference sequence). This CDR3 has 12 residues. CDR3 in amino acids: CASSLGQSPLHF. The CDR3 DNA is TGTGCCAGCAGTTTGGGACAGTCACCCCTCCACTTT.

The V and J genes are TRBV7-2 and TRBJ2-7; D gene unclear. This CDR3 is built from 13 residues. V gave up 6 bases and J gave up 5 bases, with 14 bases separating them. The germline gives CDR1 SGHTA, CDR2 FQGNSA. In DNA form, the CDR3 reads TGTGCCAGCAGTAAATGGCAGCCCAACGAGCAGTACTTC. Translating gives CASSKWQPNEQYF. Looking up the rest from reference TRBV7-2 and TRBJ2-7 gives the full variable domain: GAGVSQSPSNKVTEKGKDVELRCDPISGHTALYWYRQSLGQGLEFLIYFQGNSAPDKSGLPSDRFSAERTGGSVSTLTIQRTQQEDSAVYLCASSKWQPNEQYFGPGTRLTVT.

Remarks on this clonotype: A clone one base away is much larger, so this may be a read error. V and J are TRBV7-2 and TRBJ2-2, with D tentatively TRBD2 (7 bases). The CDR3 runs to 14 residues. Germline V gene lookup returns CDR1 SGHTA and CDR2 FQGNSA. In DNA, the CDR3 is TGTGCCAGCGGACGACGGGGGGCAACCGGGGGGCTGTTTTTT. Its translation: CASGRRGATGGLFF. Combining the CDR3 with reference TRBV7-2 and TRBJ2-2 gives the whole variable domain GAGVSQSPSNKVTEKGKDVELRCDPISGHTALYWYRQSLGQGLEFLIYFQGNSAPDKSGLPSDRFSAERTGGSVSTLTIQRTQQEDSAVYLCASGRRGATGGLFFGEGSRLTVL.

A note on this clonotype: Given a much more abundant clone one base away, this may be a read error. The V gene is TRBV7-9, the J gene TRBJ2-7, with TRBD2 as a possible D gene (5 bases). Germline V gene data show CDR1 as SEHNR and CDR2 as FQNEAQ (reference sequence). V lost 7 bases and J lost 1, with 14 bases in between. CDR3 length: 14 amino acids. CDR3 region: CASTIAWGSYEQYF. The CDR3 bases are TGTGCCAGCACCATAGCGTGGGGTTCCTACGAGCAGTACTTC.

By frequency in the sample, this clonotype is medium-sized. The chain is built from TRBV30 and TRBJ1-6; D gene ambiguous. V was trimmed by 8 bases and J by 7 bases, leaving 15 bases between them. Germline V gene data show CDR1 as GTSNPN and CDR2 as SVGIG (reference sequence). The CDR3 covers 13 residues. Here the CDR3 DNA reads TGTGCCGGATCCGGGAATGCAAATTCACCCCTCCACTTT. It translates to CAGSGNANSPLHF.

Sample share makes this clonotype medium-sized (0.01 to 0.1%). The chain combines TRBV20-1 with TRBJ1-5, with D possibly being TRBD1 (6 bases). Germline V lookup: CDR1 DFQATT, CDR2 SNEGSKA (reference sequence). This CDR3 contains 13 residues. Trimming pared 5 bases from V and 1 base from J, leaving 9 bases between. CDR3 nucleotide sequence: TGCAGTGCTGGAACAGGGAGCAATCAGCCCCAGCATTTT. This sequence encodes CSAGTGSNQPQHF.

By sample share, this clonotype is medium-sized. The chain combines TRBV5-1 with TRBJ2-7; 9 nucleotides line up with TRBD1. Germline V lookup: CDR1 SGHRS, CDR2 YFSETQ. Trimming cost V 2 bases and J 2 bases; bases outside gene matches: 29. CDR3 length: 23 residues. Here the CDR3 reads CASSLGGTRATLGVRDRAYEQYF. CDR3 DNA: TGCGCCAGCAGCTTAGGAGGAACGCGCGCGACACTTGGAGTCCGGGACAGGGCCTACGAGCAGTACTTC.

This clonotype was seen at least ten times. The chain employs TRBV19 and TRBJ2-7, with TRBD1 matching 12 bases. The length of the CDR3 is 16 residues. The V and J ends lost 5 bases and 3 bases, in that order; junction bases with no gene match: 8. Germline V gene data show CDR1 as LNHDA and CDR2 as SQIVND (reference sequence). The CDR3 sequence is CASSGAGTGGLYEQYF. The CDR3 nucleotides are TGTGCCAGTAGTGGCGCCGGGACAGGGGGCCTCTACGAGCAGTACTTC.

This clonotype was observed at least ten times. The chain joins TRBV19 to TRBJ2-2; no firm D call. Trimming stripped 5 bases from V and 8 bases from J, with 15 bases between. CDR1 and CDR2 from the germline V gene are LNHDA and SQIVND (reference sequence). The CDR3 sequence is 14 residues long. The CDR3 nucleotides read TGTGCCAGTAGTCCACTCGTGACCGGGGGGGAGCTGTTTTTT. It encodes CASSPLVTGGELFF.

Points on this clonotype: The conserved closing phenylalanine or tryptophan is absent in this CDR3, likely reflecting a read error. It is unclear where the CDR3 begins or ends on the DNA, so no DNA is shown, and the CDR3 is as TCRdb lists it. V usage is TRBV19 and J usage is TRBJ2-3; TRBD1 reflects the table's D call only, with no check against the DNA. Germline loops: CDR1 LNHDA, CDR2 SQIVND (reference sequence). 15 amino acids form the CDR3, both terminal residues included. The CDR3 spells CASSTLGAREQYFGP.

This clonotype was counted ten times or more. The CDR3 here is CASTAGGFTTQYF. The CDR3 region has the DNA TGTGCCAGCACCGCGGGGGGGTTCACTACGCAGTATTTT. The J gene is TRBJ2-3, the V gene TRBV27; 9 nucleotides line up with TRBD2. CDR3 length: 13 residues. CDR1 and CDR2 from the germline V gene are MNHEY and SMNVEV (reference sequence). The J segment lost 8 bases and the V segment lost 7 bases, leaving 7 bases of the junction unmatched.

The chain combines TRBV29-1 with TRBJ2-2; 10 nucleotides align to TRBD2. Per the germline V gene, CDR1 is SQVTM and CDR2 is ANQGSEA. CDR3 length: 14 amino acids. V was clipped by 5 bases and J by 5 bases; unmatched bases: 5. Written as DNA, the CDR3 is TGCAGCGTTACTAGCGGGAAGGGTACCGGGGAGCTGTTTTTT. Translating gives CSVTSGKGTGELFF.

By its share, this clonotype is medium-sized (0.01 to 0.1%). This sequence joins TRBV18 and TRBJ2-7, with 9 bases matching TRBD2. From germline, CDR1 is KGHSH and CDR2 LQKENI. There are 15 residues in the CDR3. V trimming: 1 base; J trimming: 3 bases; junction bases outside the gene matches: 4. CDR3 in DNA: TGTGCCAGCTCACCACTAGCGGGAGTTGGCTACGAGCAGTACTTC. Residues: CASSPLAGVGYEQYF.

This clonotype is medium-sized. This chain uses TRBV30 with TRBJ2-1; tentatively, D is TRBD1 (6 bases). CDR3 length: 12 amino acids. Germline lookup yields CDR1 GTSNPN and CDR2 SVGIG (reference sequence). V was trimmed by 1 base and J by 8 bases, leaving 9 bases between them. In nucleotides, the CDR3 is TGTGCCTGGAGTGCTAGGGGGTATGAGCAGTTCTTC. Its translation: CAWSARGYEQFF. Supplemented by reference TRBV30 and TRBJ2-1, the full variable domain reads SQTIHQWPATLVQPVGSPLSLECTVEGTSNPNLYWYRQAAGRGLQLLFYSVGIGQISSEVPQNLSASRPQDRQFILSSKKLLLSDSGFYLCAWSARGYEQFFGPGTRLTVL.

In the case of this clonotype: This may stem from a read error, because a much larger clone lies one nucleotide away. The chain is built from TRBV11-3 and TRBJ2-1; D remains unclear. From germline, CDR1 is SGHNT and CDR2 YENEEA. CDR3 length: 14 residues. CDR3: CSSSLGAGSNEQFF. Here the CDR3 DNA reads TGTTCCAGCAGCTTAGGAGCCGGGTCAAATGAGCAGTTCTTC.

This clonotype has a handful of counts. Given a much more abundant clone one base away, this may be a read error. In this CDR3 the conserved last residue, phenylalanine or tryptophan, is missing, so a read error is likely. This rearrangement joins TRBV7-3 to TRBJ2-2; 9 positions match TRBD2. Germline V lookup: CDR1 SGHTA, CDR2 FQGTGA. V was pared by 4 bases and J by 4 bases, with 7 bases of the junction left unmatched. CDR3 length: 16 residues. This CDR3 is CASSSRAGGSTGELFS. Written as DNA, the CDR3 is TGTGCCAGCAGCTCGAGAGCGGGAGGTTCCACCGGGGAGCTGTTTTCT.

By its share, this clonotype is medium-sized (0.01 to 0.1%). V gene TRBV12-3 or TRBV12-4 combines with J gene TRBJ1-2; unclear D gene. The CDR3 extends over 12 amino acids. Trimming stripped 3 bases from V and 4 bases from J, with 6 bases between. In nucleotides, the CDR3 is TGTGCCAGCAGTTTCGAAGCCTATGGCTACACCTTC. It encodes CASSFEAYGYTF.

By sample share, this clonotype is medium-sized. V gene TRBV28 combines with J gene TRBJ2-3, with unresolved D. Germline loops: CDR1 MDHEN, CDR2 SYDVKM. This CDR3 has 12 residues. V was clipped by 3 bases and J by 3 bases, with 4 bases between them. The CDR3 DNA is TGTGCCAGCAGTTTGTTTACAGATACGCAGTATTTT. Residues: CASSLFTDTQYF.